These 10 T cell receptor beta chains were all obtained from the same sample, sequenced in a study of memory CD4+ T cells and cytomegalovirus serostatus (dated 2019 in TCRdb). Receptor libraries were prepared by the immunoSEQ multiplex PCR assay. Not all clones reach the TCRdb copy of this immuneACCESS table, which keeps in-frame sequences only. Checked studies attribute under half of the gap to unresolved V genes and leave the rest unexplained. This sample lists approximately 40,000 clones; more than 65% were detected once. The top ten hold about 1.9% of the sample. A FACSAria II was used to sort memory CD4+ T cells, defined as single viable CD3+CD4+CD8-CD45RO+ cells. Source material: memory CD4+ T cells from blood. The origin of the receptors is an adult in good health and CMV-seronegative.

The chain joins TRBV13 to TRBJ1-1, with a tentative D call TRBD1 (6 bases). The CDR3 extends over 15 amino acids. Germline lookup yields CDR1 PRHDT and CDR2 FYEKMQ (reference sequence). V was cut by 5 bases and J by 1 base, with 14 bases left in between. This chain's CDR3 is CASSIRQDWNTEAFF. The DNA of the CDR3 is TGTGCCAGCAGCATTAGACAGGACTGGAACACTGAAGCTTTCTTT.

V usage is TRBV5-6 and J usage is TRBJ1-3, with a weak D call TRBD1 (6 bases). In germline, CDR1 is SGHDT, CDR2 YYEEEE. Trimming shortened V by 3 bases and J by 0 bases, and 10 bases separated the two germline ends. This CDR3 spans 15 amino acids. The CDR3 loop reads CASSSRDTSGNTIYF. The CDR3 DNA sequence: TGTGCCAGCAGCTCCCGGGACACCTCTGGAAACACCATATATTTT.

This clone was detected a few times. V is TRBV10-3 and J is TRBJ2-6, with a weak D call TRBD1 (5 bases). Trimming took 7 bases from V and 0 from J, leaving 13 bases between them. There are 16 residues in the CDR3. Per germline, CDR1 ENHRY and CDR2 SYGVKD. CDR3 residues: CAIMQGPSSGANVLTF. CDR3 bases: TGTGCCATCATGCAGGGTCCAAGCTCTGGGGCCAACGTCCTGACTTTC.

V and J are TRBV6-5 and TRBJ1-1; D not certain. The V gene's germline CDR1 is MNHEY and CDR2 SVGAGI. Trimming pared 0 bases from V and 2 bases from J, leaving 10 bases between. The CDR3 has 15 amino acids. The CDR3: CASSYSEFQNTEAFF. DNA for the CDR3: TGTGCCAGCAGTTACTCGGAGTTTCAAAACACTGAAGCTTTCTTT.

The chain joins TRBV11-3 to TRBJ2-5; possible D gene TRBD2, 5 bases. Germline loops: CDR1 SGHNT, CDR2 YENEEA. This CDR3 has 14 residues. The V end was cut by 2 bases, the J end by 4 bases, with 11 bases between. CDR3 amino acids: CASSLLATGETQYF. The CDR3 DNA follows: TGTGCCAGCAGCTTACTAGCCACCGGAGAGACCCAGTACTTC.

V gene TRBV2 combines with J gene TRBJ1-3; D not certain. The germline V and J ends were trimmed by 11 bases and 2 bases, with 16 bases remaining between them. The length of the CDR3 is 14 residues. The V gene's germline CDR1 is SNHLY and CDR2 FYNNEI. The CDR3 sequence is CARSVGGTGNTIYF. The CDR3, as DNA: TGTGCCCGGAGCGTAGGCGGGACTGGAAACACCATATATTTT.

The gene calls are TRBV6-1 and TRBJ2-3, with 9 nucleotides matching TRBD1. CDR3 size: 16 residues. J gave up 4 bases and V 2 bases, and 7 bases lay outside the gene matches. Germline V gives CDR1 MNHNS, CDR2 SASEGT. As DNA, the CDR3 is TGTGCCAGCAGTGAATACTGGGACAGGGTGCCAGATACGCAGTATTTT. Translating it yields CASSEYWDRVPDTQYF.

CDR3 nucleotide sequence: TGTGCCAGCACAGGGGGGCGCGTGAGTCAGCCCCAGCATTTT. Translating gives CASTGGRVSQPQHF. V usage is TRBV6-1 and J usage is TRBJ1-5; 7 nucleotides agree with TRBD1. The V gene's germline CDR1 is MNHNS and CDR2 SASEGT. The V segment lost 7 bases and the J segment 6 bases; nucleotides outside the gene matches: 9. The CDR3 totals 14 residues.

This clone was seen once. The chain joins TRBV2 to TRBJ1-6; D call uncertain. V shed 0 bases and J shed 5 bases, with 23 bases lying between them. The CDR3 consists of 20 residues. From germline, CDR1 is SNHLY and CDR2 FYNNEI. CDR3: CASSEALLRPRRNNNSPLHF. CDR3 nucleotides: TGTGCCAGCAGTGAAGCGCTACTGAGGCCCAGGAGAAATAATAATTCACCCCTCCACTTT.

This clone was seen just once. The V call is TRBV30, the J call TRBJ2-3; a weak D match, TRBD2 (6 bases). With 8 bases removed from V and 6 bases from J, the gap between germline ends came to 15 bases. Germline assignment: CDR1 GTSNPN and CDR2 SVGIG (reference sequence). CDR3 length: 12 residues. CDR3 in amino acids: CAVTLSGDTQYF. CDR3 DNA: TGTGCCGTTACCCTAAGCGGGGATACGCAGTATTTT.